What follows are 27 T cell receptor beta chains derived from one specimen sequenced in a study of T-cell memory formation after mild COVID-19. TCRdb independently ran MiXCR on the 5' RACE reads; one entry per CDR3 protein. The table has 350,000 to 550,000 distinct CDR3 sequences, approximately 18% seen once. Sequencing was performed on PBMCs or a T cell subset sorted from them (not recorded which). Receptors originate from a man younger than 30 who had mild COVID-19 (a few samples of this study predate the infection). Cell type and time point are not known.

V gene TRBV12-3 or TRBV12-4 combines with J gene TRBJ1-2; D is ambiguous. Deletions cut 3 bases from V and 4 bases from J, with 9 bases between. There are 13 residues in the CDR3. The CDR3 loop is CASSLSQIYGYTF. The DNA for the CDR3 is TGTGCCAGCAGTTTGAGTCAGATCTATGGCTACACCTTC.

CDR3 protein: CASSLYGSYGYTF. CDR3 coding DNA: TGTGCCAGCAGCTTGTATGGGAGCTATGGCTACACCTTC. The V and J genes are TRBV7-3 and TRBJ1-2; no clear D. CDR3 size: 13 residues. Germline V lookup: CDR1 SGHTA, CDR2 FQGTGA. V was pared by 3 bases and J by 4 bases, with 9 bases between.

The table lists this clonotype with a few counts. The V gene is TRBV7-9, the J gene TRBJ1-1; D ambiguous. This CDR3 has 15 residues. Trimming removed 0 bases at V and 5 bases at J, with 13 bases between. Per germline, CDR1 SEHNR and CDR2 FQNEAQ (reference sequence). For the CDR3, the DNA is TGTGCCAGCAGCTTAGCCACGGGGATTGGTACTGAAGCTTTCTTT. Its translation: CASSLATGIGTEAFF.

This clonotype was recorded at least ten times. For the CDR3, the DNA is TGTGCCAGCAGTCTAGCGGCATCCTACGAGCAGTACTTC. It encodes CASSLAASYEQYF. V is TRBV7-2 and J is TRBJ2-7; TRBD2 aligns across 7 bases. CDR3 length: 13 amino acids. V lost 6 bases, J lost 1 base, and 3 bases stayed unmatched. Germline CDR1 reads SGHTA; CDR2 reads FQGNSA.

The chain recombines TRBV4-2 with TRBJ2-3, with 12 bases lining up with TRBD2. The CDR3 totals 18 residues. The V gene end was trimmed by 3 bases and the J gene end by 2 bases; junction bases not matched to a gene: 9. In germline, CDR1 is LGHNA, CDR2 YNFKEQ. CDR3 sequence reads: CASSHGRTSGIHTDTQYF. The CDR3 DNA follows: TGTGCCAGCAGCCACGGGCGGACTAGCGGGATCCACACAGATACGCAGTATTTT.

A few counts support this clonotype. The rearrangement links TRBV12-5 to TRBJ1-2; unclear D gene. Germline CDR1 is LGHNT and CDR2 is FRNRAP. The length of the CDR3 is 13 residues. V shed 5 bases and J shed 7 bases, with 14 bases lying between them. The CDR3 sequence: CASGRGIGAGYTF. DNA for the CDR3: TGTGCTAGTGGTCGCGGGATAGGCGCTGGCTACACCTTC.

The rearrangement links TRBV4-3 to TRBJ2-7; D may be TRBD2 (5 bases). The CDR3 contains 20 residues. Germline V gives CDR1 LGHNA, CDR2 YSLEER. The germline V and J ends were trimmed by 2 bases and 1 base, with 27 bases remaining between them. CDR3 protein: CASSQWALWGDAAKSYEQYF. The CDR3, as DNA: TGCGCCAGCAGCCAATGGGCCCTCTGGGGAGACGCCGCCAAATCCTACGAGCAGTACTTC.

This clonotype was seen only a few times. The chain has TRBV4-1 and TRBJ2-1, with D maybe TRBD2 (5 bases). The germline V gene has CDR1 MGHRA and CDR2 YSYEKL. V dropped 6 bases and J dropped 12 bases, with 15 bases sitting between them. This CDR3 contains 12 residues. CDR3 in amino acids: CASSFVGEGQFF. The CDR3 nucleotides are TGCGCCAGCAGTTTTGTGGGCGAGGGGCAGTTCTTC.

This chain uses TRBV24-1 with TRBJ1-2; weak D call: TRBD1 (5 bases). Deletions cut 8 bases from V and 5 bases from J, with 20 bases between. Germline values: CDR1 KGHDR, CDR2 SFDVKD. The CDR3 consists of 15 residues. CDR3 nucleotide sequence: TGTGCCACCATGGCGTCGATCCGGGACTTATATGGCTACACCTTC. Translation: CATMASIRDLYGYTF.

This sequence joins TRBV18 and TRBJ1-4; D uncertain. This CDR3 is built from 17 residues. Germline CDR1 is KGHSH and CDR2 is LQKENI. Deletions cut 3 bases from V and 0 bases from J, with 14 bases between. Here the CDR3 DNA reads TGTGCCAGCTCACCCTCTTCGGGCGGTGCAACTAATGAAAAACTGTTTTTT. This translates into CASSPSSGGATNEKLFF.

This clonotype was recorded a few times. The chain couples TRBV29-1 to TRBJ2-1; a possible D gene is TRBD2 (5 bases). Germline-derived CDR1 and CDR2 are SQVTM and ANQGSEA. V lost 7 bases and J 2 bases, leaving 9 bases between the germline ends. CDR3 length: 12 amino acids. CDR3 amino acids: CSAGFTYNEQFF. The CDR3 DNA follows: TGCAGCGCGGGGTTTACCTACAATGAGCAGTTCTTC.

In this sample, this clonotype is medium-sized (0.01 to 0.1%). CDR3 protein: CSARARDEGRDTQYF. In DNA form, the CDR3 reads TGCAGTGCTAGAGCCCGGGACGAAGGAAGAGATACGCAGTATTTT. V is TRBV20-1 and J is TRBJ2-3; D may correspond to TRBD1 or TRBD2 (5 bases each). Per germline, CDR1 DFQATT and CDR2 SNEGSKA (reference sequence). V was pared by 1 base and J by 5 bases, with 16 bases between. The CDR3 has 15 amino acids.

J is TRBJ2-5 and V is TRBV7-9, with 7 bases lining up with TRBD2. The CDR3 is 14 residues long. Germline CDR1 and CDR2: SEHNR and FQNEAQ (reference sequence). V lost 3 bases, J lost 3 bases, and 4 bases stayed unmatched. The CDR3 DNA reads TGTGCCAGCAGCTTTCTCAGCGGGGAAGAGACCCAGTACTTC. This translates into CASSFLSGEETQYF.

In its sample, this clonotype was seen a few times. This rearrangement joins TRBV4-1 to TRBJ2-7; 7 nucleotides line up with TRBD1. The CDR3 sequence is 16 residues long. CDR1 and CDR2 from the germline V gene are MGHRA and YSYEKL. V lost 4 bases, J lost 3 bases, and 12 bases stayed unmatched. As DNA, the CDR3 is TGCGCCAGCAGCCTCCAGGACAGGCCCGGATTCTACGAGCAGTACGTC. Translating it yields CASSLQDRPGFYEQYV.

This clonotype was seen at least ten times. The chain couples TRBV6-5 to TRBJ2-3; unclear D gene. V was cut by 0 bases and J by 3 bases, with 10 bases left in between. This CDR3 has 15 amino acids. Germline lookup yields CDR1 MNHEY and CDR2 SVGAGI. The CDR3 here is CASSYSLRRTDTQYF. CDR3 DNA: TGTGCCAGCAGTTACTCCCTGAGGAGAACAGATACGCAGTATTTT.

The chain carries TRBV28 and TRBJ2-4, with D perhaps being TRBD1 or TRBD2 (5 bases each). This CDR3 contains 14 residues. Germline V gene sequence: CDR1 MDHEN, CDR2 SYDVKM. This CDR3 reads CVQGPDLAKNIQYF. CDR3 DNA sequence: TGTGTTCAGGGACCAGACCTAGCCAAAAACATTCAGTACTTC. Drawing the rest from reference TRBV28 and TRBJ2-4, the complete variable domain is DVKVTQSSRYLVKRTGEKVFLECVQDMDHENMFWYRQDPGLGLRLIYFSYDVKMKEKGDIPEGYSVSREKKERFSLILESASTNQTSMYLCVQGPDLAKNIQYFGAGTRLSVL.

This clonotype showed up many times. The chain joins TRBV5-1 to TRBJ2-2; 11 bases are shared with TRBD2. Germline V gene data show CDR1 as SGHRS and CDR2 as YFSETQ. The CDR3 loop spans 15 amino acids. The junction had 1 base not matched to a gene; V was cut back by 3 bases and J by 3 bases. The CDR3 coding sequence is TGCGCCAGCAGCTCACTAGCGGGGGACACCGGGGAGCTGTTTTTT. Translated, it gives CASSSLAGDTGELFF. Full variable domain (missing parts from reference TRBV5-1 and TRBJ2-2): KAGVTQTPRYLIKTRGQQVTLSCSPISGHRSVSWYQQTPGQGLQFLFEYFSETQRNKGNFPGRFSGRQFSNSRSEMNVSTLELGDSALYLCASSSLAGDTGELFFGEGSRLTVL.

This clonotype appeared a few times. V is TRBV20-1 and J is TRBJ2-3; no clear D gene. Trimming took 0 bases from V and 0 from J, leaving 7 bases between them. This CDR3 has 14 residues. Germline CDR1 reads DFQATT; CDR2 reads SNEGSKA (reference sequence). The CDR3 reads CSARDGGSTDTQYF. DNA for the CDR3: TGCAGTGCTAGAGATGGCGGTAGCACAGATACGCAGTATTTT.

Only a few counts were recorded for this clonotype. The genes are TRBV7-2 and TRBJ1-6; weak D call: TRBD1 (6 bases). Germline V CDR1 and CDR2: SGHTA, FQGNSA. This CDR3 spans 12 amino acids. V was pared by 4 bases and J by 11 bases, with 9 bases between. CDR3 sequence: CASSYGQPPLHF. CDR3 in DNA: TGTGCCAGCAGCTACGGACAGCCACCCCTCCACTTT.

This clonotype was observed a handful of times. V is TRBV9 and J is TRBJ2-3; D is possibly TRBD2 (6 bases). V shed 5 bases and J shed 4 bases, with 11 bases lying between them. Per the germline V gene, CDR1 is SGDLS and CDR2 is YYNGEE. This CDR3 has 13 amino acids. Here the CDR3 reads CASSVRLADTQYF. The CDR3 DNA reads as TGTGCCAGCAGTGTCCGACTAGCAGATACGCAGTATTTT.

The rearrangement links TRBV7-9 to TRBJ2-5; TRBD1 agrees at 8 bases. The CDR3 has 15 residues. In germline, CDR1 is SEHNR, CDR2 FQNEAQ (reference sequence). Trimming took 4 bases from V and 4 from J; bases not matched to a gene: 8. CDR3 in DNA: TGTGCCAGCAGCTCCCGGGGCAGGGGGCGAGAGACCCAGTACTTC. It is translated as CASSSRGRGRETQYF.

As concerns this clonotype: The missing conserved phenylalanine or tryptophan at the end of this CDR3 makes a read error likely. Because the CDR3's place on the DNA is in doubt, the DNA is left out and the CDR3 is given as listed by TCRdb. The chain carries TRBV6-5 and TRBJ2-1. Germline V gene sequence: CDR1 MNHEY, CDR2 SVGAGI. The length of the CDR3 is 9 amino acids, counting both ends. The chain's CDR3 is CASSYRPRS.

This clonotype was observed a few times. This chain connects TRBV10-3 to TRBJ2-1; D not certain. Trimming removed 6 bases at V and 6 bases at J, with 18 bases between. Germline assignment: CDR1 ENHRY and CDR2 SYGVKD. The CDR3 runs 15 residues. The CDR3 region has the DNA TGTGCCATCAGCACCGGGCTCACAGCCCCCAATGAGCAGTTCTTC. The encoded protein is CAISTGLTAPNEQFF.

This clonotype came up a few times. This rearrangement joins TRBV5-4 to TRBJ2-2; TRBD1 might be the D (5 bases). Trimming pared 0 bases from V and 1 base from J, leaving 10 bases between. CDR3 length equals 16 residues. Per the germline V gene, CDR1 is SGHNT and CDR2 is YYREEE (reference sequence). CDR3: CASSLVQGRNTGELFF. CDR3 bases: TGTGCCAGCAGCTTGGTGCAGGGTCGGAACACCGGGGAGCTGTTTTTT.

The CDR3, as DNA: TGCAGTGCCTCGGGGGGATCGAGCTCCTACGAGCAGTACGTC. Its protein is CSASGGSSSYEQYV. V usage is TRBV20-1 and J usage is TRBJ2-7; 7 positions agree with TRBD2. The CDR3 contains 14 residues. The trim removed 6 bases at V and 0 bases at J, leaving 8 bases unmatched. Looked up from germline, CDR1 is DFQATT and CDR2 is SNEGSKA (reference sequence).

This rearrangement joins TRBV7-2 to TRBJ2-1, with 8 bases matching TRBD1. Germline CDR1 is SGHTA and CDR2 is FQGNSA. The CDR3 spans 15 residues. Unmatched junction bases numbered 4, after V lost 2 bases and J lost 4 bases. In nucleotides, the CDR3 is TGTGCCAGCAGCTTAAGACAGGGGATTTACAATGAGCAGTTCTTC. This sequence encodes CASSLRQGIYNEQFF.

In its sample, this clonotype was seen a few times. This chain joins TRBV4-1 and TRBJ1-1; 8 bases align to TRBD1. Germline V CDR1 and CDR2: MGHRA, YSYEKL. The CDR3 contains 16 residues. V lost 4 bases to trimming and J lost 7 bases; unmatched junction nucleotides: 14. In nucleotides, the CDR3 is TGCGCCAGCAGCCCTAAGGACAGGGTGGTCCGCGGTGAAGCTTTCTTT. This gives the protein CASSPKDRVVRGEAFF.